This T cell receptor beta chain originates from a study of T cells in Graves' hyperthyroidism and ophthalmopathy. Findings of the study overall: The majority of expanded thyroid clonotypes above 0.001 also appeared in blood. Ophthalmopathy was distinguished from stable hyperthyroidism by 13 V-J signatures.

Per germline, CDR1 DFQATT and CDR2 SNEGSKA (reference sequence). The CDR3 contains 17 residues when both ends are counted. On this clonotype: Its antigen is not identified. This likely comes from a read error, as the CDR3 has no conserved phenylalanine or tryptophan at its end. The DNA is left out, because the CDR3 cannot be placed on it with certainty; the CDR3 is given as TCRdb lists it.

Absence of ophthalmopathy progression within 18 months defined stable Graves' hyperthyroidism. Any patient presenting with uncontrolled infection, other autoimmune disease, pregnancy or lactation was left out. The CDR3 regions of TCR beta were amplified from RNA transcripts. HTBI primers were employed in a first-round RT-PCR of the TCR CDR3. Via MiXCR, TCRdb re-called the multiplex PCR reads, giving one row per CDR3 protein. The repertoire includes 530,000 or so distinct CDR3 sequences, around 42% of them detected once, and about 7.8% sits in the top ten. This TCR derives from a woman younger than 35 with Graves' hyperthyroidism. Sequenced material: peripheral blood or thyroid tissue (not recorded which). The chain joins TRBV20-1 to TRBJ2-2; the table's D gene call, TRBD2, was not cross checked with the DNA. CDR3 loop: CSARALAEDRAHRGAVV.